Following are 27 T cell receptor beta chains from one sample sequenced in a study of blood T cell repertoires in COVID-19. TCRdb's table, derived via immunoSEQ multiplex PCR, lists solely in-frame clones and lacks some. The data contain about 500,000 clones, roughly 87% of them singletons. The sample was PBMCs or T cells enriched from blood (not recorded which). The receptors derive from a woman aged 18-29 years who had recovered from COVID-19.

The rearrangement links TRBV3-1 (or the pseudogene TRBV3-2) to TRBJ2-2, with 12 nucleotides matching TRBD1. The CDR3 loop spans 16 amino acids. CDR1 is LGHDT, CDR2 YNNKEL, per germline (reference sequence). Trimming removed 3 bases from V and 5 bases from J; junction bases left unmatched: 4. CDR3 protein: CASSHEGQGATGELFF. DNA for the CDR3: TGTGCCAGCAGCCATGAGGGACAGGGGGCAACCGGGGAGCTGTTTTTT.

V is TRBV5-1 and J is TRBJ1-4; 7 bases are shared with TRBD1. Germline values: CDR1 SGHRS, CDR2 YFSETQ. The CDR3 has 15 residues. Trimming took 4 bases from V and 2 from J; bases not matched to a gene: 5. For the CDR3, the DNA is TGCGCCAGCAGCCCGGGGACAGACACTAATGAAAAACTGTTTTTT. It yields the protein CASSPGTDTNEKLFF.

The rearrangement links TRBV7-2 to TRBJ2-5; TRBD2 matches 9 bases. This CDR3 is built from 16 residues. Germline CDR1 SGHTA, CDR2 FQGNSA. J was trimmed by 7 bases and V by 4 bases; bases with no gene match: 13. CDR3 residues: CASSSQGGGGVWTQYF. DNA for the CDR3: TGTGCCAGCAGCTCCCAGGGTGGCGGGGGGGTCTGGACCCAGTACTTC.

A single count supports this clone. CDR3: CAISEMDGTNTEAFF. The CDR3 nucleotides are TGTGCCATCAGTGAGATGGACGGGACTAACACTGAAGCTTTCTTT. The V call is TRBV10-3, the J call TRBJ1-1, with D maybe TRBD1 (5 bases). This CDR3 is 15 amino acids long. The germline CDR1 and CDR2 sequences are ENHRY and SYGVKD. The ends were cut back, 2 bases at V and 2 bases at J, with 12 bases in the middle.

This clone has only a few counts. The chain recombines TRBV19 with TRBJ1-1; D is perhaps TRBD1 (6 bases). The CDR3 contains 13 residues. Deletions cut 10 bases from V and 5 bases from J, with 17 bases between. Germline V lookup: CDR1 LNHDA, CDR2 SQIVND (reference sequence). The CDR3 DNA follows: TGTGCCATTGATAAAGGGAGGGGGACTGAAGCTTTCTTT. Amino acids: CAIDKGRGTEAFF.

The CDR3 protein is CASRSRDRGVEPQHF. The CDR3 bases are TGTGCCAGCAGGTCCCGGGACAGGGGTGTTGAGCCCCAGCATTTT. J is TRBJ1-5 and V is TRBV2; 10 bases are shared with TRBD1. The CDR3 extends over 15 amino acids. Germline V lookup: CDR1 SNHLY, CDR2 FYNNEI. Trimming removed 6 bases from V and 8 bases from J; junction bases left unmatched: 10.

The chain uses TRBV5-1 and TRBJ1-2, with 7 bases aligning to TRBD1. The length of the CDR3 is 16 residues. Per germline, CDR1 SGHRS and CDR2 YFSETQ. The V gene end was trimmed by 3 bases and the J gene end by 5 bases; junction bases not matched to a gene: 13. The DNA for the CDR3 is TGCGCCAGCAGCTCCCAGACCCGACAGGGCAAATATGGCTACACCTTC. It codes for CASSSQTRQGKYGYTF.

The genes are TRBV5-1 and TRBJ2-7; 12 bases are shared with TRBD2. Germline values: CDR1 SGHRS, CDR2 YFSETQ. The CDR3 totals 16 residues. Trimming at V came to 4 bases and at J to 5 bases, leaving 10 bases not matched to a gene. DNA of the CDR3: TGCGCCAGCAGCCGAACCCTAGCGGGGGGGCAAAACGAGCAGTACTTC. This sequence encodes CASSRTLAGGQNEQYF.

Only a few counts were recorded for this clone. CDR3 protein: CASSPPGTGYSGEQFF. The CDR3 region has the DNA TGTGCCAGCTCACCTCCCGGGACAGGCTATTCAGGAGAGCAGTTCTTC. The rearrangement links TRBV18 to TRBJ2-1; TRBD1 matches at 8 bases. Looked up from germline, CDR1 is KGHSH and CDR2 is LQKENI. Losses at the gene ends were 3 bases for V and 10 bases for J; bases not matched to a gene: 14. This CDR3 is built from 16 residues.

This chain joins TRBV30 and TRBJ1-6; no clear D. This CDR3 is 13 amino acids long. The V gene lost 0 bases and the J gene lost 8 bases, with 8 bases spanning the gap. Germline assignment: CDR1 GTSNPN and CDR2 SVGIG (reference sequence). The CDR3 reads CAWSVDSHSPLHF. The CDR3 nucleotides read TGTGCCTGGAGTGTAGACTCCCATTCACCCCTCCACTTT.

CDR3 loop: CASSLYGGVNEQFF. CDR3 DNA: TGTGCCAGCAGTTTATACGGGGGGGTCAATGAGCAGTTCTTC. The gene calls are TRBV27 and TRBJ2-1; TRBD2 aligns across 8 bases. The germline CDR1 and CDR2 sequences are MNHEY and SMNVEV (reference sequence). This CDR3 has 14 residues. With V trimmed by 1 base and J by 6 bases, 2 bases remained unmatched.

This clone occurred a few times. The CDR3 loop is CASSLEGNRGNSPLHF. CDR3 DNA sequence: TGTGCCAGCAGCTTAGAGGGGAACAGGGGAAATTCACCCCTCCACTTT. The rearrangement uses TRBV7-2 and TRBJ1-6; 7 positions agree with TRBD1. The CDR3 consists of 16 residues. V lost 1 base and J lost 7; bases outside the gene matches: 7. Germline lookup yields CDR1 SGHTA and CDR2 FQGNSA.

The chain carries TRBV28 and TRBJ1-4, with D possibly TRBD1 on 6 matching bases. The CDR3 has 13 amino acids. The ends were cut back, 5 bases at V and 8 bases at J, with 12 bases in the middle. Germline assignment: CDR1 MDHEN and CDR2 SYDVKM. DNA for the CDR3: TGTGCCAGCAGTACAGGGAGGGAAGAAAAACTGTTTTTT. This gives the protein CASSTGREEKLFF.

The V and J genes are TRBV19 and TRBJ1-1, with 7 bases identical to TRBD1. The CDR3 length is 12 residues. V was clipped by 5 bases and J by 9 bases; unmatched bases: 6. Germline V gene sequence: CDR1 LNHDA, CDR2 SQIVND (reference sequence). Here the CDR3 reads CASSAGTAQAFF. CDR3 nucleotides: TGTGCCAGTAGTGCCGGGACAGCTCAAGCTTTCTTT.

V usage is TRBV27 and J usage is TRBJ1-6, with 7 bases matching TRBD1. The length of the CDR3 is 15 residues. Trimming took 4 bases from V and 10 from J; bases not matched to a gene: 10. From germline, CDR1 is MNHEY and CDR2 SMNVEV (reference sequence). CDR3 sequence reads: CASSSGTAGESPLHF. The DNA of the CDR3 is TGTGCCAGCAGTTCCGGGACAGCCGGGGAATCACCCCTCCACTTT.

The V gene is TRBV7-2, the J gene TRBJ2-4; weak D call: TRBD1 (6 bases). Germline CDR1 reads SGHTA; CDR2 reads FQGNSA. This CDR3 contains 14 residues. Trimming took 4 bases from V and 7 from J, leaving 14 bases between them. The CDR3 protein is CASSSRQDSNIQYF. CDR3 nucleotides: TGTGCCAGCAGCTCCCGACAGGATAGCAACATTCAGTACTTC.

This clone came up once. This chain links TRBV7-9 with TRBJ2-5; 7 bases are shared with TRBD1. The germline V gene encodes CDR1 SEHNR and CDR2 FQNEAQ (reference sequence). V shed 2 bases, J shed 5 bases, and the junction held 5 bases outside the gene matches. This CDR3 contains 14 residues. Here the CDR3 DNA reads TGTGCCAGCAGCTTAATTGGGACAGAGGAGACCCAGTACTTC. This translates into CASSLIGTEETQYF.

This chain joins TRBV28 and TRBJ1-5; 7 nucleotides agree with TRBD1. Germline V gives CDR1 MDHEN, CDR2 SYDVKM. Trimming removed 3 bases from V and 1 base from J; junction bases left unmatched: 0. The CDR3 has 14 amino acids. CDR3 residues: CASSLGQSNQPQHF. The CDR3 DNA reads TGTGCCAGCAGTTTGGGACAGAGCAATCAGCCCCAGCATTTT.

V is TRBV2 and J is TRBJ2-7; D perhaps matches TRBD1 (5 bases). The CDR3 spans 14 residues. Germline V CDR1 and CDR2: SNHLY, FYNNEI. Between the trimmed V and J ends, which lost 7 bases and 0 bases, there was a span of 13 bases. The CDR3 nucleotides read TGTGCCAGCATGATCGACAGTGCCTCCTACGAGCAGTACTTC. Residues: CASMIDSASYEQYF. The whole variable domain, remainder taken from reference TRBV2 and TRBJ2-7, is EPEVTQTPSHQVTQMGQEVILRCVPISNHLYFYWYRQILGQKVEFLVSFYNNEISEKSEIFDDQFSVERPDGSNFTLKIRSTKLEDSAMYFCASMIDSASYEQYFGPGTRLTVT.

This chain connects TRBV25-1 to TRBJ1-2; a possible D gene is TRBD1 (6 bases). Between the trimmed V and J ends, which lost 1 base and 6 bases, there was a span of 9 bases. Germline assignment: CDR1 MGHDK and CDR2 SYGVNS. The CDR3 runs 13 residues. CDR3 sequence (DNA): TGTGCCAGCAGTGAATTGAGGGACAATGGCTACACCTTC. This codes for CASSELRDNGYTF.

V is TRBV6-5 and J is TRBJ2-7, with TRBD2 as a possible D gene (5 bases). With 10 bases removed from V and 7 bases from J, the gap between germline ends came to 14 bases. This CDR3 contains 11 residues. Germline CDR1 MNHEY, CDR2 SVGAGI. CDR3 protein: CANFSSGEQYF. CDR3 coding DNA: TGTGCCAACTTCTCCTCGGGGGAGCAGTACTTC.

This chain connects TRBV4-1 to TRBJ1-2; 9 bases are shared with TRBD1. J was trimmed by 4 bases and V by 3 bases; bases with no gene match: 6. From germline, CDR1 is MGHRA and CDR2 YSYEKL. This CDR3 is built from 15 residues. CDR3 protein: CASSQGQGNGYGYTF. The DNA for the CDR3 is TGCGCCAGCAGCCAGGGACAGGGAAATGGCTATGGCTACACCTTC.

This chain links TRBV9 with TRBJ2-6; no clear D gene. The CDR3 totals 14 residues. The V and J ends lost 2 bases and 1 base respectively, with 4 bases between them. CDR1 is SGDLS and CDR2 is YYNGEE in the germline V gene. The CDR3 DNA sequence: TGTGCCAGCAGCGTGACATCTGGGGCCAACGTCCTGACTTTC. This translates into CASSVTSGANVLTF.

The chain joins TRBV21-1 to TRBJ1-2. TRBV21-1 counts as a pseudogene. This CDR3 region has 15 residues. CDR3 in DNA: TGTGCCAGCAGCAAAGTATGTCCTAACCGCGGAGGCTACACCTTC. Amino acid sequence: CASSKVCPNRGGYTF.

V gene TRBV12-3 or TRBV12-4 combines with J gene TRBJ1-1; D gene unclear. The ends were cut back, 7 bases at V and 5 bases at J, with 8 bases in the middle. There are 11 residues in the CDR3. The CDR3 is CASKERTEAFF. In DNA, the CDR3 is TGTGCCAGCAAGGAGAGGACTGAAGCTTTCTTT.

The chain has TRBV24-1 and TRBJ2-1; no reliable D call. The CDR3 is 15 amino acids. V was clipped by 0 bases and J by 3 bases, with 8 bases between them. Germline V gene sequence: CDR1 KGHDR, CDR2 SFDVKD. This chain's CDR3 is CATSDLHGDYNEQFF. The CDR3 DNA reads as TGTGCCACCAGTGATTTGCACGGAGACTACAATGAGCAGTTCTTC.

The chain carries TRBV4-1 and TRBJ1-6; perhaps TRBD1 as D (5 bases). Trimming left V 1 base short and J 9 bases short, with 16 bases between. CDR1 is MGHRA, CDR2 YSYEKL, per germline. The CDR3 covers 16 residues. This CDR3 is CASSQGPGSRGSPLHF. The DNA of the CDR3 is TGCGCCAGCAGCCAAGGCCCAGGCTCAAGGGGTTCACCCCTCCACTTT.